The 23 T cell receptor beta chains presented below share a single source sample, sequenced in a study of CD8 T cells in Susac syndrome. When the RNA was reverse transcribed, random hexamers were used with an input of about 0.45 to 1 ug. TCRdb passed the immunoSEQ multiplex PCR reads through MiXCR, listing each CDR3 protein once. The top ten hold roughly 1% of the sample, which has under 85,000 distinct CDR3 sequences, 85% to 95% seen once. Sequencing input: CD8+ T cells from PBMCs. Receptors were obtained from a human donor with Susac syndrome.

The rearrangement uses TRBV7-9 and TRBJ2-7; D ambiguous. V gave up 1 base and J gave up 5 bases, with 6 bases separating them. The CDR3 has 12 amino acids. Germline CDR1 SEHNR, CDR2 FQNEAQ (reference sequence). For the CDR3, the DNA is TGTGCCAGCAGCTTAGGATCCGACGAGCAGTACTTC. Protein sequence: CASSLGSDEQYF.

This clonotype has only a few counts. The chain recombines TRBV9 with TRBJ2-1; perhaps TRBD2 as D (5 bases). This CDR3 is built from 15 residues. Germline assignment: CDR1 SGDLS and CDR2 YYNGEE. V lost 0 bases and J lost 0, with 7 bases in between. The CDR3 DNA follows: TGTGCCAGCAGCGTAGGACGGGGCTCCTACAATGAGCAGTTCTTC. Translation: CASSVGRGSYNEQFF.

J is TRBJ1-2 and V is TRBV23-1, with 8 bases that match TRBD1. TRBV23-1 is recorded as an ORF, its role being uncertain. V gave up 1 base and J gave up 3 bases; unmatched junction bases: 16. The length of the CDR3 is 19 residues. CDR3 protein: CASSQYGGQGWVCDYGYTF. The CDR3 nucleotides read TGCGCCAGCAGTCAATATGGAGGACAGGGATGGGTCTGTGACTATGGCTACACCTTC.

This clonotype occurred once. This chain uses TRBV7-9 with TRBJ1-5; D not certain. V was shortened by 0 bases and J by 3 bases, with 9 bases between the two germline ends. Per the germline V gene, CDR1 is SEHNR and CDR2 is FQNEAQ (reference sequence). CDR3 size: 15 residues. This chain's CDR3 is CASSLAISDNQPQHF. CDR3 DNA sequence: TGTGCCAGCAGCTTAGCAATCTCAGACAATCAGCCCCAGCATTTT.

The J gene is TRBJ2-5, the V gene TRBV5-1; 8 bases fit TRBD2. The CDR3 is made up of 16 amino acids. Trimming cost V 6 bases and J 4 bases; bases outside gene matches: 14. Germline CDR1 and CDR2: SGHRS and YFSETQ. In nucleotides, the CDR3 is TGCGCCAGCACCTCTACCGGGGGGGCCGTCGGAGAGACCCAGTACTTC. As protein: CASTSTGGAVGETQYF. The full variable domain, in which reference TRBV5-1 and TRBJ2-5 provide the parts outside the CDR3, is KAGVTQTPRYLIKTRGQQVTLSCSPISGHRSVSWYQQTPGQGLQFLFEYFSETQRNKGNFPGRFSGRQFSNSRSEMNVSTLELGDSALYLCASTSTGGAVGETQYFGPGTRLLVL.

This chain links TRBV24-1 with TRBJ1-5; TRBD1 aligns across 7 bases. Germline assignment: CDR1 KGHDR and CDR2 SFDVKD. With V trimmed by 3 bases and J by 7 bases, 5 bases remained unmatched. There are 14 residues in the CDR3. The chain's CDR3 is CATSDGQVGQPQHF. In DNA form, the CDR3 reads TGTGCCACCAGTGATGGACAGGTCGGACAGCCCCAGCATTTT.

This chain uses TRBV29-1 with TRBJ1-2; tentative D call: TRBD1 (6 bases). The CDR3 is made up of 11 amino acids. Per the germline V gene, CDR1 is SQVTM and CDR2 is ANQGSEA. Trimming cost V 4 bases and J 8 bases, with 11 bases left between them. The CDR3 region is CSVGEGGGYTF. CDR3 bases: TGCAGCGTTGGGGAGGGGGGCGGCTACACCTTC.

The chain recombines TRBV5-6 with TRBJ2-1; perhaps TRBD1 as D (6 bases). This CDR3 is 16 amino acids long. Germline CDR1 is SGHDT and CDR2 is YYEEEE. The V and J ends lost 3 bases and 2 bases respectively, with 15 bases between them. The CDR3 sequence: CASSSQGYWAYNEQFF. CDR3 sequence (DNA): TGTGCCAGCAGCTCACAGGGCTATTGGGCCTACAATGAGCAGTTCTTC.

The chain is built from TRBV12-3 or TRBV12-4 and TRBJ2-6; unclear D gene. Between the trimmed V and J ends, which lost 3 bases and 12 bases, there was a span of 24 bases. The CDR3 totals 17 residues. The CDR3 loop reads CASSFTASTPSHSVLTF. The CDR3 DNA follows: TGTGCCAGCAGTTTTACGGCCAGCACGCCTTCCCACTCCGTCCTGACTTTC.

CDR3: CASSFPGLETQYF. For the CDR3, the DNA is TGTGCCAGCAGCTTCCCGGGGCTAGAGACCCAGTACTTC. This chain links TRBV11-2 with TRBJ2-5, with D possibly called TRBD1 or TRBD2 (5 bases each). The germline gives CDR1 SGHAT, CDR2 FQNNGV. CDR3 length: 13 residues. V lost 3 bases and J 4 bases, leaving 9 bases between the germline ends. Looking up the rest from reference TRBV11-2 and TRBJ2-5 gives the full variable domain: EAGVAQSPRYKIIEKRQSVAFWCNPISGHATLYWYQQILGQGPKLLIQFQNNGVVDDSQLPKDRFSAERLKGVDSTLKIQPAKLEDSAVYLCASSFPGLETQYFGPGTRLLVL.

The CDR3 spells CASSPGTGPYEQYF. In DNA form, the CDR3 reads TGTGCCAGCAGCCCCGGGACAGGCCCCTACGAGCAGTACTTC. The V gene is TRBV3-1, the J gene TRBJ2-7; the match to TRBD1 covers 8 bases. The CDR3 is 14 amino acids. V lost 4 bases and J lost 2; bases outside the gene matches: 4. Germline CDR1 and CDR2: LGHDT and YNNKEL (reference sequence).

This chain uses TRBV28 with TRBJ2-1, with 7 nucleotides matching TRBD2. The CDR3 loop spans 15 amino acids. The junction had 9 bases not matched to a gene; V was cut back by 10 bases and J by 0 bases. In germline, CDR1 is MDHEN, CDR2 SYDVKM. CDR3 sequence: CAISSSGSSYNEQFF. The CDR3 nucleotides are TGTGCCATCTCATCTAGCGGAAGCTCCTACAATGAGCAGTTCTTC.

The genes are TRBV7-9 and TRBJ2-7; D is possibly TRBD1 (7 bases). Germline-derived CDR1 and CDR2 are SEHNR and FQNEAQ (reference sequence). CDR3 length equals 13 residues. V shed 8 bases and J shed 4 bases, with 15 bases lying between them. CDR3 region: CASGGTVKYEQYF. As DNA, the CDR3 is TGTGCCAGCGGCGGGACAGTCAAGTACGAGCAGTACTTC.

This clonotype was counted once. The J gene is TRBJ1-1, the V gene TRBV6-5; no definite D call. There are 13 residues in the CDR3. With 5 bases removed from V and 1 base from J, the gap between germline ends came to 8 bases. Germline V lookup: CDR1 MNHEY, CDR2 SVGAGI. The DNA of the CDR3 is TGTGCCAGCAGTACTCGACAGAACACTGAAGCTTTCTTT. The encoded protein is CASSTRQNTEAFF.

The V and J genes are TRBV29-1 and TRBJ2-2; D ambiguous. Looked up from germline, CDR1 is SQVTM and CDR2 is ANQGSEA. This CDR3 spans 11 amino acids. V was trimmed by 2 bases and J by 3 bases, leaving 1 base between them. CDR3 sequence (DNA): TGCAGCGTTGAACACACCGGGGAGCTGTTTTTT. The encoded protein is CSVEHTGELFF.

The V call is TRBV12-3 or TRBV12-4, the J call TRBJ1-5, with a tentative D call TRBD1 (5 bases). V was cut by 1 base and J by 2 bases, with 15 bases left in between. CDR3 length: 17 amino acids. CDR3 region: CASSLGQLPSGNQPQHF. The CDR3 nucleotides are TGTGCCAGCAGTTTAGGACAGCTCCCTAGTGGCAATCAGCCCCAGCATTTT.

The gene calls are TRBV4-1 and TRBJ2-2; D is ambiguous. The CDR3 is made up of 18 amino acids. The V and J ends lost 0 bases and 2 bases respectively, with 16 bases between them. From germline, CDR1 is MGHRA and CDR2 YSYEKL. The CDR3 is CASSQEGVRAVNTGELFF. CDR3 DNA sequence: TGCGCCAGCAGCCAAGAAGGAGTTAGGGCAGTTAACACCGGGGAGCTGTTTTTT.

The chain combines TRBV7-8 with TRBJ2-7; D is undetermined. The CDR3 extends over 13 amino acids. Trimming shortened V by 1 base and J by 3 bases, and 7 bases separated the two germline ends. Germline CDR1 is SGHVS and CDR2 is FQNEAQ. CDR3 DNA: TGTGCCAGCAGCTTAGAGGTCCACTACGAGCAGTACTTC. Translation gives CASSLEVHYEQYF.

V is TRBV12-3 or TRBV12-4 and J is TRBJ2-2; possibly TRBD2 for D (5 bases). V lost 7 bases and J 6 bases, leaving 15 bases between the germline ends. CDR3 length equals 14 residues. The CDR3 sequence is CASTEGAEAGELFF. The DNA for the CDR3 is TGTGCCAGCACCGAGGGCGCCGAAGCCGGGGAGCTGTTTTTT.

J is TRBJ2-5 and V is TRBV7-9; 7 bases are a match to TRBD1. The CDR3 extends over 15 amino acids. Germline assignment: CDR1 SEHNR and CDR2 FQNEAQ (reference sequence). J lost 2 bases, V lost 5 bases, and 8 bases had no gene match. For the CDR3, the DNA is TGTGCCAGCAGCAAAAGACAGGGAAGTCAAGAGACCCAGTACTTC. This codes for CASSKRQGSQETQYF.

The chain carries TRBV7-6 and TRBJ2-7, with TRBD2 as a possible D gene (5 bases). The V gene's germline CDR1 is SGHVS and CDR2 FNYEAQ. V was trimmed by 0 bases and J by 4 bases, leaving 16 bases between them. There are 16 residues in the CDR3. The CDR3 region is CASSLASLGEGYEQYF. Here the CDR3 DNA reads TGTGCCAGCAGCTTAGCGAGCTTGGGAGAAGGGTACGAGCAGTACTTC.

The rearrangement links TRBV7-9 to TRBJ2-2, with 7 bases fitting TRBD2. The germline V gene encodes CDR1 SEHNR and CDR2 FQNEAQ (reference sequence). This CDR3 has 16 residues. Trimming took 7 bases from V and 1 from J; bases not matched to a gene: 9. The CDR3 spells CASTQEGGLNTGELFF. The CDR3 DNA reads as TGTGCCAGCACTCAGGAGGGAGGGCTGAACACCGGGGAGCTGTTTTTT.

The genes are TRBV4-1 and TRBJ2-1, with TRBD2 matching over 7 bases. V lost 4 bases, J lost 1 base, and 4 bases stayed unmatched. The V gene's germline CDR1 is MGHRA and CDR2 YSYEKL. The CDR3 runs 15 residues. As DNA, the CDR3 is TGCGCCAGCAGCCCCGGACTAGTTTCCTACAATGAGCAGTTCTTC. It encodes CASSPGLVSYNEQFF.